One T cell receptor beta chain is described in this entry. Per the original data handling: Reference gene primer amplification gave estimated nucleated cell counts. Data came from immunoSEQ multiplex PCR; TCRdb stores just in-frame clones and leaves some out. The DNA was the basis for D and trimming; V, J and clone size are from that table. This sample has a few hundred thousand clones, with approximately 90% found just once. The data stem from a study of blood T cell repertoires in COVID-19. The overall study: COVID-19 samples from acute and convalescent phases originated in the United States, Italy and Spain.

This CDR3 comprises 16 residues. Germline V lookup: CDR1 MNHEY, CDR2 SVGAGI. Trimming pared 2 bases from V and 1 base from J, leaving 12 bases between. Patients of the Seattle cohort, enrolled during active infection, were followed longitudinally. This clonotype originated in a woman between 45 and 65 years old with COVID-19, enrolled during active disease. This chain uses TRBV6-5 with TRBJ2-1, with D tentatively TRBD2 (5 bases). Source material: peripheral blood. The CDR3 loop reads CASSYEGGTSYNEQFF. The CDR3 DNA reads as TGTGCCAGCAGTTACGAGGGCGGAACTTCCTACAATGAGCAGTTCTTC.